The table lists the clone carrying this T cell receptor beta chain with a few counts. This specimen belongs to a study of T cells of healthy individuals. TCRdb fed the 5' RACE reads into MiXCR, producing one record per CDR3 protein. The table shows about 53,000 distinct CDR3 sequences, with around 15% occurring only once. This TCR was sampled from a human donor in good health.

This chain's CDR3 is CASSMGQGAREQYF. The CDR3 nucleotides are TGTGCCAGCAGTATGGGACAGGGGGCGAGAGAGCAGTACTTC. The chain employs TRBV4-2 and TRBJ2-7, with 12 positions matching TRBD1. This CDR3 comprises 14 residues. From germline, CDR1 is LGHNA and CDR2 YNFKEQ. The V gene end was trimmed by 6 bases and the J gene end by 7 bases; junction bases not matched to a gene: 7.